The T cell receptor (beta chain) described here comes from a study of CD8 T cells in ankylosing spondylitis. General study findings and limits: Relatively rare in peripheral blood, disease-linked clones were also CD8+. Made up of about eight highly homologous variants, a TCR beta motif appeared characteristic of ankylosing spondylitis blood. Disease-linked clones were reportedly significantly enriched in matched ankylosing spondylitis synovial fluid.

Points on this clonotype: The antigen is not known.

For TCR beta, libraries came from quantitative 5'-RACE with molecular barcodes. In TCRdb, the 5' RACE reads were re-called with MiXCR into one record per CDR3 protein. The sample records approximately 400,000 distinct CDR3 sequences, approximately 17% being singletons. CDR3 length equals 14 residues. Per germline, CDR1 SEHNR and CDR2 FQNEAQ (reference sequence). Deletions cut 6 bases from V and 3 bases from J, with 15 bases between. Source material: blood, either unsorted or a sorted T cell fraction (not recorded which). The rearrangement links TRBV7-9 to TRBJ2-7, with D maybe TRBD2 (6 bases). The receptor's source is a male donor with ankylosing spondylitis. The CDR3 region is CASRAGTGGYEQYF. The CDR3 DNA is TGTGCCAGCAGAGCCGGGACCGGGGGCTACGAGCAGTACTTC.